A single T cell receptor (beta chain) is shown here with its context. Germline V gene sequence: CDR1 SEHNR, CDR2 FQNEAQ (reference sequence). The CDR3 length is 16 residues. With 1 base removed from V and 3 bases from J, the gap between germline ends came to 15 bases. This sample was included in a study of shared clonotypes between healthy human individuals. Assay used: immunoSEQ multiplex PCR; TCRdb lists only in-frame clones, some missing. This sample carries about 2.3 million clones, approximately 95% of them seen once, and the ten largest clones take about 0.37%. This TCR was recovered from a man in his late teens or twenties in good health. Some clones in this sample may be carry-over from other donors' samples. The sample taken for sequencing was naive CD4+ T cells from PBMCs. Noted subset: CD45RA+ positively selected. The chain joins TRBV7-9 to TRBJ1-2; D perhaps matches TRBD1 (5 bases). CDR3 sequence (DNA): TGTGCCAGCAGCTTAGACGAGAGGGGTTCGGACTATGGCTACACCTTC. It translates to CASSLDERGSDYGYTF.